This T cell receptor beta chain comes out of a study of post-analysis software for immune sequencing data. Study context: The study covered relapsing-remitting, secondary progressive and progressive-relapsing courses of multiple sclerosis. General study points: With TRBV5-6, TRBV5-1 and TRBV20-1 included, about five TRBV segments were more frequent in patients than in controls.

Tagging with unique molecular identifiers was a feature of the TCR beta cDNA libraries. When roughly 0.9 to 10 million T cells were used, they gave roughly 490,000 cDNA molecules. In TCRdb, the PCR reads were re-called with MiXCR into one record per CDR3 protein. The sample includes 500,000 to 600,000 distinct CDR3 sequences, 44% of them seen just once. The V and J ends lost 6 bases and 6 bases respectively, with 15 bases between them. The CDR3 runs 14 residues. As concerns this clonotype: The antigen is unknown.

This TCR came from a girl aged 5 to 17 with multiple sclerosis. The sequenced material came from blood. This chain links TRBV12-3 or TRBV12-4 with TRBJ1-5; perhaps TRBD1 as D (5 bases). This CDR3 is CASRDTQGGQPQHF. CDR3 nucleotides: TGTGCCAGCAGGGATACTCAGGGAGGTCAGCCCCAGCATTTT.